What follows are 3 T cell receptor beta chains derived from one specimen sequenced in a study of graft-versus-host responses after intestinal transplantation. Method: immunoSEQ multiplex PCR; TCRdb's copy keeps in-frame clones and lacks some. There are some 140,000 clones in the sample; approximately 90% occur only once, and over 0.15% lies in the top ten. For these TCRs, the target antigens are not known. Sequencing used unstimulated CD4+ T cells sorted from spleen or lymph node cells, obtained before intestinal transplant. All receptors come from a human donor who received an intestinal transplant.

The CDR3 nucleotides read TGTGCCACCAGCAGAGATCGGGCAGAGGCAGATACGCAGTATTTT. This sequence encodes CATSRDRAEADTQYF. The gene calls are TRBV15 and TRBJ2-3; D is uncertain. CDR1 is LNHNV, CDR2 YYDKDF, per germline (reference sequence). The V end lost 0 bases, the J end lost 4 bases, and 11 bases lay between the germline ends. The CDR3 covers 15 residues.

The V and J genes are TRBV14 and TRBJ1-6; D might be TRBD1 (5 bases). The CDR3 contains 15 residues. Germline V gene sequence: CDR1 SGHDN, CDR2 FVKESK. V dropped 4 bases and J dropped 10 bases, with 17 bases sitting between them. DNA for the CDR3: TGTGCCAGCAGCCCGTATGCGGGGGGGGGATCACCCCTCCACTTT. Its protein product is CASSPYAGGGSPLHF.

The rearrangement links TRBV11-2 to TRBJ2-5; D perhaps matches TRBD2 (5 bases). The germline CDR1 and CDR2 sequences are SGHAT and FQNNGV. Deletions cut 5 bases from V and 5 bases from J, with 18 bases between. The CDR3 spans 15 residues. CDR3 residues: CASSRTSTALETQYF. As DNA, the CDR3 is TGTGCCAGCAGCCGTACTAGTACGGCTCTGGAGACCCAGTACTTC.